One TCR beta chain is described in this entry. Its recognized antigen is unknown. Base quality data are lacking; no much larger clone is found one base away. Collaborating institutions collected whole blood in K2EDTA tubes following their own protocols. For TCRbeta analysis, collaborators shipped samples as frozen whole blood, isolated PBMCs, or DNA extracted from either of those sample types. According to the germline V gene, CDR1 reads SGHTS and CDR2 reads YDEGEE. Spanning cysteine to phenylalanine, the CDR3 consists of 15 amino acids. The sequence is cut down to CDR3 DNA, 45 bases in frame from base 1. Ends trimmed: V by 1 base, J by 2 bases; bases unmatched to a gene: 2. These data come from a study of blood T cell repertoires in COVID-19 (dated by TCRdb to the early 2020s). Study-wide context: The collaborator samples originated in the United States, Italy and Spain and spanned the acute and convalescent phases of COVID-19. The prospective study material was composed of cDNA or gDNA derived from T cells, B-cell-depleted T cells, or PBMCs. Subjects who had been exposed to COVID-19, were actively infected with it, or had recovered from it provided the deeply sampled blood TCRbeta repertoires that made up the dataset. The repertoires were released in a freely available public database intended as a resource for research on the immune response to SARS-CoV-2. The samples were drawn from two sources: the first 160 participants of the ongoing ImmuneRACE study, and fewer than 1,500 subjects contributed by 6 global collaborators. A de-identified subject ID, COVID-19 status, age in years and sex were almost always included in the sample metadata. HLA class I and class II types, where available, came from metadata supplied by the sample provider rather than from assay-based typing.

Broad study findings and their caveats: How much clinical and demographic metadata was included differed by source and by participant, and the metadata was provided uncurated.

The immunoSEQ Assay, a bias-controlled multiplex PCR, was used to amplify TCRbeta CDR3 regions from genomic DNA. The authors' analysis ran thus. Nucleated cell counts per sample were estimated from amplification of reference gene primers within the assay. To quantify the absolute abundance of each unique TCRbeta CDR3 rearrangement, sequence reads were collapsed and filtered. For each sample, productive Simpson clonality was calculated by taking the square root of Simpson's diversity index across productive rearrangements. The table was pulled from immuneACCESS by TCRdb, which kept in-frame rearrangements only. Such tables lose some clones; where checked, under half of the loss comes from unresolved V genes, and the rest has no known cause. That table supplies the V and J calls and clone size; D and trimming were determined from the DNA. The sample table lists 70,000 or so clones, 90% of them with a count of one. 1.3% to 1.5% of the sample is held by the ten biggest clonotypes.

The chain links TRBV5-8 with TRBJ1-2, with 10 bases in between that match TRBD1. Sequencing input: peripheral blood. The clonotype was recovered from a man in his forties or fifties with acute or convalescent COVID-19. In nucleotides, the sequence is TGTGCCAGCAGCTTGAAGGGACAGGGGAACTATGGCTACACCTTC. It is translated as CASSLKGQGNYGYTF.